This TCR beta chain was captured in a study of blood T cell repertoires in COVID-19. Looked up from germline, CDR1 is SGHAT and CDR2 is FQDESV (reference sequence). After removal of 0 bases from V and 5 bases from J, the junction contained 9 bases not matched to a gene. This CDR3 contains 17 residues. Clones were read by immunoSEQ multiplex PCR, and TCRdb kept only the in-frame ones, dropping some. The sample lists approximately 120,000 clones; over 70% were seen once. The chain uses TRBV11-1 and TRBJ2-5; 10 bases agree with TRBD2. The source of this sequence is an elderly man with acute or convalescent COVID-19. The sequencing input was peripheral blood. The CDR3 region has the DNA TGTGCCAGCAGCTTAGCTCTCAGCGGGGGGGTCCGGGAGACCCAGTACTTC. It translates to CASSLALSGGVRETQYF.